These T cell receptor beta chains were read from a single sample in a study of cytomegalovirus exposure and HLA in healthy donors. Clones were sequenced by immunoSEQ multiplex PCR, and TCRdb holds only the in-frame ones, with some missing. This sample contains around 58,000 clones. The specimen was PBMCs. These receptors were collected from a man in his fifties in good health and CMV-seropositive. Both conserved end residues are part of each CDR3. D genes are given only for firm matches. Clone size is shown for a subset of rows, as once, few, many or a class of expanded clone.

clone_size: .; j_call: TRBJ1-1; v_call: TRBV7-3; d_call: TRBD1; cdr3_nt: TGTGCCAGCAGCTACGAGGGGGCCGGAGGAGAAGCTTTCTTT; cdr3_aa: CASSYEGAGGEAFF
clone_size: .; j_call: TRBJ1-2; v_call: TRBV28; d_call: .; cdr3_nt: TGTGCCAGCACCCCTTGGGGGGGGGAAAGGGATGGCTACACCTTC; cdr3_aa: CASTPWGGERDGYTF
clone_size: .; j_call: TRBJ1-2; v_call: TRBV6-1; d_call: .; cdr3_nt: TGTGCCAGCAGTGTCCCAGGGAGGTATGGCTACACCTTC; cdr3_aa: CASSVPGRYGYTF
clone_size: .; j_call: TRBJ2-1; v_call: TRBV4-2; d_call: .; cdr3_nt: TGTGCCAGCAGCCAAGATCCCAAGGAGGGGCAGTTCTTC; cdr3_aa: CASSQDPKEGQFF
clone_size: .; j_call: TRBJ1-1; v_call: TRBV30; d_call: .; cdr3_nt: TGTGCCTGGAGTGTACAGGGGAACACTGAAGCTTTCTTT; cdr3_aa: CAWSVQGNTEAFF
clone_size: .; j_call: TRBJ2-7; v_call: TRBV23-1; d_call: .; cdr3_nt: TGCGCCAGCAGTCTAAACCCCTCCCTGGGCAGGGGCAGGAGCCTTGGCTACGAGCAGTACTTC; cdr3_aa: CASSLNPSLGRGRSLGYEQYF
clone_size: .; j_call: TRBJ2-1; v_call: TRBV29-1; d_call: .; cdr3_nt: TGTTCCGGGAAAGCTGGTAATGAGCAGTTCTTC; cdr3_aa: CSGKAGNEQFF
clone_size: .; j_call: TRBJ2-1; v_call: TRBV18; d_call: TRBD2; cdr3_nt: TGTGCCAGCTCAATGGCGGGAGGTTACAATGAGCAGTTCTTC; cdr3_aa: CASSMAGGYNEQFF
clone_size: .; j_call: TRBJ2-3; v_call: TRBV11-2; d_call: TRBD2; cdr3_nt: TGTGCCAGCAGCCCGAACGGACTAGCGGGGGGAACTCTCACAGATACGCAGTATTTT; cdr3_aa: CASSPNGLAGGTLTDTQYF
clone_size: .; j_call: TRBJ2-1; v_call: TRBV18; d_call: TRBD2; cdr3_nt: TGTGCCAGCTCGGGACTAGCGGGGGACAATGAGCAGTTCTTC; cdr3_aa: CASSGLAGDNEQFF
clone_size: .; j_call: TRBJ1-2; v_call: TRBV6-1; d_call: .; cdr3_nt: TGTGCCAGCAGTGATTTCCAGGCACCGCAAACGGAATATGGCTACACCTTC; cdr3_aa: CASSDFQAPQTEYGYTF
clone_size: .; j_call: TRBJ1-2; v_call: TRBV29-1; d_call: .; cdr3_nt: TGCAGCGTTGGGGGGGGGACCTATGGCTACACCTTC; cdr3_aa: CSVGGGTYGYTF
clone_size: .; j_call: TRBJ2-3; v_call: TRBV7-9; d_call: .; cdr3_nt: TGTGCCAGCAGCTTAATGGGACTGGGCACAGATACGCAGTATTTT; cdr3_aa: CASSLMGLGTDTQYF
clone_size: .; j_call: TRBJ2-7; v_call: TRBV28; d_call: .; cdr3_nt: TGTGCCAGCAACGCAGCGCTGAACGAGCAGTACTTC; cdr3_aa: CASNAALNEQYF
clone_size: .; j_call: TRBJ2-3; v_call: TRBV5-6; d_call: TRBD2; cdr3_nt: TGTGCCAGCCTTCTAGCGGGGGGGCCCGAAGATACGCAGTATTTT; cdr3_aa: CASLLAGGPEDTQYF
clone_size: .; j_call: TRBJ2-1; v_call: TRBV14; d_call: TRBD2; cdr3_nt: TGTGCCAGCAGTCCGAGGGGGCTAGCGGGAGTGAAGCAGTTCTTC; cdr3_aa: CASSPRGLAGVKQFF
clone_size: .; j_call: TRBJ1-2; v_call: TRBV5-1; d_call: .; cdr3_nt: TGCGCCAGCAGCCCGGTCGGACAGAACGGCTACACCTTC; cdr3_aa: CASSPVGQNGYTF
clone_size: .; j_call: TRBJ2-5; v_call: TRBV9; d_call: TRBD2; cdr3_nt: TGTGCCAGCAGCGCAAGACTAGCGGGATGGGAGACCCAGTACTTC; cdr3_aa: CASSARLAGWETQYF
clone_size: .; j_call: TRBJ2-7; v_call: TRBV27; d_call: TRBD1; cdr3_nt: TGTGCCAGCAGTTTTTCAGGGGGTACCTACGAGCAGTACTTC; cdr3_aa: CASSFSGGTYEQYF
clone_size: .; j_call: TRBJ2-1; v_call: TRBV28; d_call: .; cdr3_nt: TGTGCCAGCAGTTCCGGGGTAAGAGGTTACAATGAGCAGTTCTTC; cdr3_aa: CASSSGVRGYNEQFF
clone_size: .; j_call: TRBJ2-7; v_call: TRBV10-3; d_call: TRBD2; cdr3_nt: TGTGCCATCAGTCCGATAGCGGGCCGATCCTACGAGCAGTACTTC; cdr3_aa: CAISPIAGRSYEQYF
clone_size: .; j_call: TRBJ2-3; v_call: TRBV7-9; d_call: TRBD2; cdr3_nt: TGTGCCAGCAGCGAAAGACTAGCGAATACGCAGTATTTT; cdr3_aa: CASSERLANTQYF
clone_size: .; j_call: TRBJ1-2; v_call: TRBV30; d_call: .; cdr3_nt: TGTGCCTGGGGAGACGGTACCCCCTATGGCTACACCTTC; cdr3_aa: CAWGDGTPYGYTF
clone_size: .; j_call: TRBJ2-7; v_call: TRBV11-2; d_call: .; cdr3_nt: TGTGCCAGCAGCCTGAGCTCCTACGAGCAGTACTTC; cdr3_aa: CASSLSSYEQYF
clone_size: .; j_call: TRBJ2-3; v_call: TRBV7-9; d_call: TRBD2; cdr3_nt: TGTGCCAGCAGTCCCGGGACTAGCGGGGGGGGCTCAGATACGCAGTATTTT; cdr3_aa: CASSPGTSGGGSDTQYF
clone_size: .; j_call: TRBJ2-4; v_call: TRBV28; d_call: TRBD2; cdr3_nt: TGTGCCAGCAGTCCCTCCGGGGGGGAGAACAAAAACATTCAGTACTTC; cdr3_aa: CASSPSGGENKNIQYF
clone_size: .; j_call: TRBJ2-5; v_call: TRBV4-3; d_call: TRBD2; cdr3_nt: TGCGCCAGCAGCCAAGCCGGGGGGGAGACCCAGTACTTC; cdr3_aa: CASSQAGGETQYF
clone_size: .; j_call: TRBJ1-6; v_call: TRBV6-1; d_call: TRBD1; cdr3_nt: TGTGCCAGCAGTGAAGCTCCGCAGGGGGCATCCCTCCACTTT; cdr3_aa: CASSEAPQGASLHF
clone_size: .; j_call: TRBJ2-1; v_call: TRBV7-8; d_call: TRBD2; cdr3_nt: TGTGCCAGTGAGTTAGCGGGAGGGCCTGAGCAGTTCTTC; cdr3_aa: CASELAGGPEQFF
clone_size: .; j_call: TRBJ2-3; v_call: TRBV14; d_call: TRBD2; cdr3_nt: TGTGCCAGCAGTCGCGGGGGATCAGATACGCAGTATTTT; cdr3_aa: CASSRGGSDTQYF
clone_size: .; j_call: TRBJ2-7; v_call: TRBV2; d_call: .; cdr3_nt: TGTGCCAGCAGCCCCGAGGGGGGGAACTACGAGCAGTACTTC; cdr3_aa: CASSPEGGNYEQYF
clone_size: .; j_call: TRBJ2-5; v_call: TRBV19; d_call: .; cdr3_nt: TGTGCCAGTAGTATTGGCGGGACCCAGTACTTC; cdr3_aa: CASSIGGTQYF
clone_size: .; j_call: TRBJ2-3; v_call: TRBV30; d_call: TRBD2; cdr3_nt: TGTGCCTCCCAACGGGGGGAGACGCAGTATTTT; cdr3_aa: CASQRGETQYF
clone_size: medium-sized; j_call: TRBJ1-3; v_call: TRBV2; d_call: .; cdr3_nt: TGTGCCAGCCGGGACACATCCTCTGGAAACACCATATATTTT; cdr3_aa: CASRDTSSGNTIYF
clone_size: .; j_call: TRBJ1-1; v_call: TRBV18; d_call: .; cdr3_nt: TGTGCCAGCTCACCACCGTGGGGGGAGAACACTGAAGCTTTCTTT; cdr3_aa: CASSPPWGENTEAFF
clone_size: .; j_call: TRBJ2-5; v_call: TRBV5-5; d_call: .; cdr3_nt: TGTGCCAGCAGCTTGGAGCTTCTCCACCGTGAGACCCAGTACTTC; cdr3_aa: CASSLELLHRETQYF
clone_size: .; j_call: TRBJ2-7; v_call: TRBV6-4; d_call: TRBD2; cdr3_nt: TGTGCCAGCAGATCCCCACCTCATGGACTAGCCTACGAGCAGTACTTC; cdr3_aa: CASRSPPHGLAYEQYF
clone_size: .; j_call: TRBJ2-3; v_call: TRBV5-1; d_call: TRBD2; cdr3_nt: TGCGCCAGCAGGGGGTCTAGCGGGGCCCTCCGGACAGATACGCAGTATTTT; cdr3_aa: CASRGSSGALRTDTQYF
clone_size: .; j_call: TRBJ2-7; v_call: TRBV6-5; d_call: TRBD2; cdr3_nt: TGTGCCAGCAGTTATTACGTCGGGGAGGGGAACGACGAGCAGTACTTC; cdr3_aa: CASSYYVGEGNDEQYF
clone_size: .; j_call: TRBJ2-7; v_call: TRBV14; d_call: TRBD2; cdr3_nt: TGTGCCAGCAGCCTAGGTTTGGGGGGGAGAGCGTACTTC; cdr3_aa: CASSLGLGGRAYF
clone_size: .; j_call: TRBJ2-1; v_call: TRBV7-9; d_call: TRBD2; cdr3_nt: TGTGCCAGCAGTCGGACTAGCGATGAGCAGTTCTTC; cdr3_aa: CASSRTSDEQFF
clone_size: .; j_call: TRBJ2-1; v_call: TRBV7-6; d_call: .; cdr3_nt: TGTGCCAGCAGCTTAGAAGGGGTCTCCTACAATGAGCAGTTCTTC; cdr3_aa: CASSLEGVSYNEQFF
clone_size: .; j_call: TRBJ1-2; v_call: TRBV4-3; d_call: TRBD1; cdr3_nt: TGCGCCAGCAGCCAAGAAGGGACAGGGGGCGGTGGCTACACCTTC; cdr3_aa: CASSQEGTGGGGYTF
clone_size: .; j_call: TRBJ1-1; v_call: TRBV4-3; d_call: TRBD1; cdr3_nt: TGCGCCAGCAGCCAATATTTGGGGACAGGGGCTACTGAAGCTTTCTTT; cdr3_aa: CASSQYLGTGATEAFF
clone_size: .; j_call: TRBJ1-4; v_call: TRBV5-1; d_call: TRBD1; cdr3_nt: TGCGCCAGCAGAGATCGGGACAGGGTCAATGAAAAACTGTTTTTT; cdr3_aa: CASRDRDRVNEKLFF
clone_size: .; j_call: TRBJ2-7; v_call: TRBV7-2; d_call: TRBD2; cdr3_nt: TGTGCCAGCAGCTTAGGCAGCGGGATAAGTGTCTACGAGCAGTACTTC; cdr3_aa: CASSLGSGISVYEQYF
clone_size: .; j_call: TRBJ1-2; v_call: TRBV18; d_call: .; cdr3_nt: TGTGCCAGCTCACCGAAAAGCGCTAACTATGGCTACACCTTC; cdr3_aa: CASSPKSANYGYTF